The 25 T cell receptor beta chains below come from one sample, sequenced in a study of technical replicates of blood from a handful of donors. Sequencing was performed with immunoSEQ multiplex PCR; in TCRdb, only in-frame clones are kept and a portion is missing. The table lists 74,000 or so clones, just over 90% of them singletons. The sequenced sample was T cells isolated from PBMCs. The source of these receptors is a human donor in good health.

The chain carries TRBV11-2 and TRBJ2-5; D is unclear. The CDR3 consists of 13 residues. Germline V gene sequence: CDR1 SGHAT, CDR2 FQNNGV. The V end was cut by 0 bases, the J end by 1 base, with 3 bases between. The DNA of the CDR3 is TGTGCCAGCAGCTTAGAGGCCCAAGAGACCCAGTACTTC. Translating gives CASSLEAQETQYF.

CDR3 sequence reads: CASSQVEDTIYF. The CDR3 DNA is TGTGCCAGCAGCCAAGTCGAGGACACCATATATTTT. This chain uses TRBV4-2 with TRBJ1-3; D is unclear. V was trimmed by 1 base and J by 8 bases, leaving 6 bases between them. Per the germline V gene, CDR1 is LGHNA and CDR2 is YNFKEQ. The CDR3 contains 12 residues.

This chain joins TRBV10-2 and TRBJ2-3, with 11 bases identical to TRBD2. With 6 bases clipped from V and 3 bases from J, the junction kept 14 bases outside the gene matches. Germline assignment: CDR1 WSHSY and CDR2 SAAADI. This CDR3 has 18 residues. CDR3 nucleotides: TGCGCCAGCAGGGCTTTAGGTCTAGCGGGGGGAACAACAGATACGCAGTATTTT. Its protein is CASRALGLAGGTTDTQYF.

The chain uses TRBV5-4 and TRBJ1-1; TRBD1 aligns across 7 bases. CDR1 is SGHNT, CDR2 YYREEE, per germline (reference sequence). The CDR3 loop spans 14 amino acids. V gave up 4 bases and J gave up 1 base; unmatched junction bases: 4. CDR3 bases: TGTGCCAGCAGCCGGGACAGTCGGAACACTGAAGCTTTCTTT. This gives the protein CASSRDSRNTEAFF.

The chain joins TRBV7-9 to TRBJ1-3; D uncertain. V gave up 0 bases and J gave up 0 bases, with 9 bases separating them. Per the germline V gene, CDR1 is SEHNR and CDR2 is FQNEAQ (reference sequence). This CDR3 contains 16 residues. The CDR3 sequence is CASSLAYSSSGNTIYF. Written as DNA, the CDR3 is TGTGCCAGCAGCTTAGCTTACAGCAGCTCTGGAAACACCATATATTTT.

The gene calls are TRBV6-1 and TRBJ2-7, with TRBD2 as a possible D gene (7 bases). Germline assignment: CDR1 MNHNS and CDR2 SASEGT. Trimming stripped 1 base from V and 8 bases from J, with 18 bases between. The CDR3 spans 15 residues. In nucleotides, the CDR3 is TGTGCCAGCAGTGAAGTGGCAGGAACGGGGGGCAAGCAGTACTTC. Protein sequence: CASSEVAGTGGKQYF.

The chain couples TRBV18 to TRBJ2-6; 12 bases are a match to TRBD1. The germline CDR1 and CDR2 sequences are KGHSH and LQKENI. V was clipped by 3 bases and J by 2 bases; unmatched bases: 11. This CDR3 is built from 20 residues. The CDR3 coding sequence is TGTGCCAGCTCACCGAAGGGACAGGGGGCCTGGGTTACTGGGGCCAACGTCCTGACTTTC. Translating it yields CASSPKGQGAWVTGANVLTF.

V and J are TRBV11-3 and TRBJ2-1; perhaps TRBD2 as D (5 bases). In germline, CDR1 is SGHNT, CDR2 YENEEA. Trimming removed 6 bases at V and 8 bases at J, with 20 bases between. There are 15 residues in the CDR3. CDR3 nucleotide sequence: TGTGCCAGCAGTTCCGGAAGCATGGGCGGGTATGAGCAGTTCTTC. It is translated as CASSSGSMGGYEQFF.

The rearrangement uses TRBV7-9 and TRBJ2-2; possibly TRBD2 for D (6 bases). The CDR3 length is 16 residues. V lost 2 bases and J 1 base, leaving 11 bases between the germline ends. Germline values: CDR1 SEHNR, CDR2 FQNEAQ (reference sequence). The chain's CDR3 is CASSLPGLKNTGELFF. DNA for the CDR3: TGTGCCAGCAGCTTACCGGGACTGAAGAACACCGGGGAGCTGTTTTTT.

The chain is built from TRBV2 and TRBJ2-1; the match to TRBD1 covers 8 bases. The CDR3 sequence is 15 residues long. Unmatched junction bases numbered 11, after V lost 10 bases and J lost 3 bases. The V gene's germline CDR1 is SNHLY and CDR2 FYNNEI. This chain's CDR3 is CAIWRQGKNYNEQFF. CDR3 DNA: TGTGCCATCTGGAGACAGGGGAAAAACTACAATGAGCAGTTCTTC.

This chain connects TRBV5-4 to TRBJ1-2; the D gene is possibly TRBD1 (6 bases). Trimming left V 4 bases short and J 7 bases short, with 11 bases between. The CDR3 runs 12 residues. CDR1 and CDR2 from the germline V gene are SGHNT and YYREEE (reference sequence). CDR3 in amino acids: CASSPGQFGYTF. In DNA, the CDR3 is TGTGCCAGCAGCCCCGGACAGTTTGGCTACACCTTC.

V and J are TRBV13 and TRBJ2-5; 9 bases are shared with TRBD1. Germline assignment: CDR1 PRHDT and CDR2 FYEKMQ (reference sequence). CDR3 length equals 15 residues. V dropped 5 bases and J dropped 5; count of bases not matched to a gene: 9. CDR3 residues: CASSTGQGFGETQYF. The CDR3 nucleotides are TGTGCCAGCAGCACCGGACAGGGGTTCGGGGAGACCCAGTACTTC.

The CDR3: CASTDVAGGQETQYF. The CDR3, as DNA: TGTGCCAGCACCGATGTAGCGGGAGGGCAAGAGACCCAGTACTTC. J is TRBJ2-5 and V is TRBV11-2; 11 nucleotides align to TRBD2. The CDR3 extends over 15 amino acids. J was trimmed by 2 bases and V by 7 bases; bases with no gene match: 6. The germline gives CDR1 SGHAT, CDR2 FQNNGV. Variable domain in full (rest from reference TRBV11-2 and TRBJ2-5): EAGVAQSPRYKIIEKRQSVAFWCNPISGHATLYWYQQILGQGPKLLIQFQNNGVVDDSQLPKDRFSAERLKGVDSTLKIQPAKLEDSAVYLCASTDVAGGQETQYFGPGTRLLVL.

This chain joins TRBV19 and TRBJ1-2, with D unresolved. The CDR3 has 14 residues. V gave up 4 bases and J gave up 6 bases, with 15 bases separating them. In germline, CDR1 is LNHDA, CDR2 SQIVND (reference sequence). The CDR3 spells CASSNTLAGDGYTF. CDR3 nucleotide sequence: TGTGCCAGTAGTAATACCTTAGCGGGCGATGGCTACACCTTC.

The chain joins TRBV13 to TRBJ2-5, with TRBD1 matching over 10 bases. The trim removed 6 bases at V and 2 bases at J, leaving 9 bases unmatched. CDR1 is PRHDT and CDR2 is FYEKMQ in the germline V gene (reference sequence). This CDR3 region has 16 residues. DNA of the CDR3: TGTGCCAGCAGGGACCGACAGGGGGCCGAACAAGAGACCCAGTACTTC. This codes for CASRDRQGAEQETQYF.

The chain has TRBV19 and TRBJ2-7, with TRBD1 matching 10 bases. The germline CDR1 and CDR2 sequences are LNHDA and SQIVND (reference sequence). The CDR3 spans 17 residues. The V gene end was trimmed by 4 bases and the J gene end by 5 bases; junction bases not matched to a gene: 14. CDR3 DNA: TGTGCCAGTAGTAAAAAGCCGGGACAGGGGTCTACCAACGAGCAGTACTTC. This encodes CASSKKPGQGSTNEQYF. The variable domain in full, with the rest retrieved from reference TRBV19 and TRBJ2-7, is DGGITQSPKYLFRKEGQNVTLSCEQNLNHDAMYWYRQDPGQGLRLIYYSQIVNDFQKGDIAEGYSVSREKKESFPLTVTSAQKNPTAFYLCASSKKPGQGSTNEQYFGPGTRLTVT.

The chain links TRBV15 to TRBJ1-2; 10 positions agree with TRBD1. The CDR3 contains 16 residues. V was pared by 1 base and J by 6 bases, with 8 bases of the junction left unmatched. The germline V gene has CDR1 LNHNV and CDR2 YYDKDF (reference sequence). CDR3 nucleotide sequence: TGTGCCACCAGCAGAGGCGGGACAGGGGAGGAGGATGGCTACACCTTC. It yields the protein CATSRGGTGEEDGYTF.

This clone was observed a few times. This chain uses TRBV5-1 with TRBJ1-1, with TRBD1 as a possible D gene (6 bases). V gave up 4 bases and J gave up 5 bases, with 9 bases separating them. The germline V gene has CDR1 SGHRS and CDR2 YFSETQ. This CDR3 is 12 amino acids long. The CDR3 nucleotides are TGCGCCAGCAGCGTACAGGGTACTGAAGCTTTCTTT. Encoded protein: CASSVQGTEAFF.

The chain employs TRBV6-6 and TRBJ1-2; TRBD1 might be the D (6 bases). Per the germline V gene, CDR1 is MNHNY and CDR2 is SVGAGI (reference sequence). Trimming took 5 bases from V and 2 from J, leaving 9 bases between them. This CDR3 spans 13 amino acids. In DNA form, the CDR3 reads TGTGCCAGCAGTAACGACAGGAACTATGGCTACACCTTC. This encodes CASSNDRNYGYTF.

The rearrangement joins TRBV5-1 to TRBJ1-1; 10 bases align to TRBD1. In germline, CDR1 is SGHRS, CDR2 YFSETQ. This CDR3 is built from 15 residues. V lost 4 bases and J lost 4; bases outside the gene matches: 7. The CDR3 region is CASSGGQGEGTEAFF. The CDR3 DNA is TGCGCCAGCAGCGGAGGACAGGGGGAGGGCACTGAAGCTTTCTTT.

CDR3 nucleotide sequence: TGTGCCAGCAGGGGTGGGGGGATATTTCGGAATCAGCCCCAGCATTTT. It encodes CASRGGGIFRNQPQHF. This rearrangement joins TRBV2 to TRBJ1-5; D may be TRBD1 (5 bases). CDR1 and CDR2 from the germline V gene are SNHLY and FYNNEI. V was shortened by 6 bases and J by 4 bases, with 19 bases between the two germline ends. The CDR3 loop spans 16 amino acids.

J is TRBJ1-5 and V is TRBV29-1; 9 bases fit TRBD1. V shed 7 bases and J 4 bases; nucleotides not matched to a gene: 8. The germline gives CDR1 SQVTM, CDR2 ANQGSEA. CDR3 length: 14 residues. The CDR3 region has the DNA TGCAGCGCCGCCGGACAGGGGCCTAATCAGCCCCAGCATTTT. This translates into CSAAGQGPNQPQHF. The variable domain in full, with the rest retrieved from reference TRBV29-1 and TRBJ1-5, is SAVISQKPSRDICQRGTSLTIQCQVDSQVTMMFWYRQQPGQSLTLIATANQGSEATYESGFVIDKFPISRPNLTFSTLTVSNMSPEDSSIYLCSAAGQGPNQPQHFGDGTRLSIL.

This clone was picked up one time. The chain recombines TRBV27 with TRBJ2-3; possible D gene TRBD1, 6 bases. Germline lookup yields CDR1 MNHEY and CDR2 SMNVEV (reference sequence). The CDR3 consists of 17 residues. V was pared by 6 bases and J by 2 bases, with 21 bases between. Here the CDR3 DNA reads TGTGCCAGCAGGAGAGGAAAGGACAGTATGATCACAGATACGCAGTATTTT. This translates into CASRRGKDSMITDTQYF.

The chain links TRBV2 to TRBJ2-1; 9 nucleotides match TRBD2. V gave up 8 bases and J gave up 5 bases; unmatched junction bases: 13. CDR3 size: 16 residues. Germline V CDR1 and CDR2: SNHLY, FYNNEI. The chain's CDR3 is CASVGLLAGRNNEQFF. DNA of the CDR3: TGTGCCAGCGTGGGGCTACTAGCGGGTCGAAACAATGAGCAGTTCTTC. The entire variable domain, with the rest obtained from reference TRBV2 and TRBJ2-1, is as follows: EPEVTQTPSHQVTQMGQEVILRCVPISNHLYFYWYRQILGQKVEFLVSFYNNEISEKSEIFDDQFSVERPDGSNFTLKIRSTKLEDSAMYFCASVGLLAGRNNEQFFGPGTRLTVL.

V is TRBV10-2 and J is TRBJ1-3; TRBD1 matches 9 bases. This CDR3 is built from 16 residues. Germline V gives CDR1 WSHSY, CDR2 SAAADI. Germline trimming cut 3 bases from V and 0 bases from J; bases unmatched to any gene: 3. The CDR3 DNA reads TGCGCCAGCAGTGACGGGACAGGGTCCTCTGGAAACACCATATATTTT. Translated: CASSDGTGSSGNTIYF.